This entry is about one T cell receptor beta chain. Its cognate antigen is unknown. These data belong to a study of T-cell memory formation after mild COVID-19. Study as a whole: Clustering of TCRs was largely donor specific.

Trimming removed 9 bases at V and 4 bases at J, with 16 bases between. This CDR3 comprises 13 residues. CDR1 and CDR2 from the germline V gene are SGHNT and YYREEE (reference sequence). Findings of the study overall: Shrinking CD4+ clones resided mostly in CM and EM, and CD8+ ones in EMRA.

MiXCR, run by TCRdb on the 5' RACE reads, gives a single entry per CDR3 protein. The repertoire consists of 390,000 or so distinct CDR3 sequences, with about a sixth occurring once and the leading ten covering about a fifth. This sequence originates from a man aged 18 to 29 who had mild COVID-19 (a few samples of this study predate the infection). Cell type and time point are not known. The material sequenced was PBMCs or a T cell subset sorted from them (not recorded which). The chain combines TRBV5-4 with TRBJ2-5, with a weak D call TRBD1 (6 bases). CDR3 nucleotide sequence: TGTGCCACGGGGACCCAAGGGGGAGAGACCCAGTACTTC. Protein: CATGTQGGETQYF.